The clone carrying this T cell receptor (beta chain) was recorded only once. This record belongs to a study of blood T cell repertoires in COVID-19. The repertoire was sequenced with immunoSEQ multiplex PCR; TCRdb's copy has only in-frame clones and lacks some. The data show 35,000 to 50,000 clones, around 86% seen once. The V gene's germline CDR1 is MNHEY and CDR2 SMNVEV (reference sequence). The CDR3 loop spans 18 amino acids. Trimming cost V 5 bases and J 5 bases; bases outside gene matches: 16. The rearrangement links TRBV27 to TRBJ2-1; 9 bases line up with TRBD2. The sequencing input was peripheral blood. The clonotype originates from a woman of 80 years or more with acute or convalescent COVID-19. This CDR3 is CASSPYRTSAIGDNEQFF. CDR3 nucleotides: TGTGCCAGCAGTCCATATCGGACTAGCGCAATCGGGGACAATGAGCAGTTCTTC.